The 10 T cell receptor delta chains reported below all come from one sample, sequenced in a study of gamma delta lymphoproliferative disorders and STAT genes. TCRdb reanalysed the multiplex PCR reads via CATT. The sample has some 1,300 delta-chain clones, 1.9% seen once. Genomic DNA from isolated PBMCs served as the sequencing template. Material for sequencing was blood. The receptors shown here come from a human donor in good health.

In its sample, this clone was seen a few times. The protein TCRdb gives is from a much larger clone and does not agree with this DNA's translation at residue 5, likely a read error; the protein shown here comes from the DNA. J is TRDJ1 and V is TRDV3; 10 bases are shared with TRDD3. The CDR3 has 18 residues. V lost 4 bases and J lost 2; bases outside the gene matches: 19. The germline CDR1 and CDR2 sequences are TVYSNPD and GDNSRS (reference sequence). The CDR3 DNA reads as TGTGCCTCAAATTTTCCTGGGCTACTGGGGGATCGGACCGATAAACTCATCTTT. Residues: CASNFPGLLGDRTDKLIF.

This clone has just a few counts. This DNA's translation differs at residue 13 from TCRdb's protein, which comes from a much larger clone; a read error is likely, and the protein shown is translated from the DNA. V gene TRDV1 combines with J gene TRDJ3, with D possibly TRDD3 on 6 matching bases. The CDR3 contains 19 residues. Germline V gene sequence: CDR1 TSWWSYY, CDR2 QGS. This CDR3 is CALGELGVINPWGTRQMFF. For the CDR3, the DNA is TGTGCTCTTGGGGAACTGGGGGTCATAAATCCCTGGGGCACCCGACAGATGTTTTTC.

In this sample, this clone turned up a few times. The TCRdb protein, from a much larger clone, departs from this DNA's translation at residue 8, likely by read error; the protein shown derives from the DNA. CDR3 sequence reads: CASRPGLEMGPDKLIF. The CDR3 bases are TGTGCCTCGCGCCCGGGGCTGGAGATGGGTCCCGATAAACTCATCTTT. The genes are TRDV3 and TRDJ1; D remains unclear. Germline values: CDR1 TVYSNPD, CDR2 GDNSRS (reference sequence). There are 16 residues in the CDR3. The V end was cut by 4 bases, the J end by 3 bases, with 24 bases between. Full variable domain (remainder filled in from reference TRDV3 and TRDJ1): CDKVTQSSPDQTVASGSEVVLLCTYDTVYSNPDLFWYRIRPDYSFQFVFYGDNSRSEGADFTQGRFSVKHILTQKAFHLVISPVRTEDSATYYCASRPGLEMGPDKLIFGKGTRVTVEP.

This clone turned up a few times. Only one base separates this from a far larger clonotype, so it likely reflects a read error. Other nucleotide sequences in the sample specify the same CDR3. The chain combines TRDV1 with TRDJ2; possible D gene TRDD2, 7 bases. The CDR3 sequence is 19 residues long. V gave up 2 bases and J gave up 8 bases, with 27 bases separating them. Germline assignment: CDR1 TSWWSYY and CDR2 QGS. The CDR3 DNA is TGTGCTCTTGGGGAAATAGCCTTCCTTCATGTGCTGGGGAGGGCACAACTCTTCTTT. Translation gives CALGEIAFLHVLGRAQLFF.

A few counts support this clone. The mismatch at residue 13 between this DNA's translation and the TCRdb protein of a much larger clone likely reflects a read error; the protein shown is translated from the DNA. CDR3 coding DNA: TGTGCCTGTGACCCTATTACCAACACCGATAAACTCACCTTT. This encodes CACDPITNTDKLTF. The genes are TRDV2 and TRDJ1; no reliable D call. CDR1 and CDR2 (germline): GEAIGNYY, EKD. The CDR3 has 14 residues.

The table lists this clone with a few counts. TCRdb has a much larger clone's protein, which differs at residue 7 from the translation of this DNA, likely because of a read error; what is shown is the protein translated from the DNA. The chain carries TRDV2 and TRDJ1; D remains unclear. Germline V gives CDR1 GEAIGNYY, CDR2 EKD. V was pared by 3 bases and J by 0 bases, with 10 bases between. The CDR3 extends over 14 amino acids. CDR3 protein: CACDPIANTDKLIF. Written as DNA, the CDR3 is TGTGCCTGTGACCCTATTGCCAACACCGATAAACTCATCTTT.

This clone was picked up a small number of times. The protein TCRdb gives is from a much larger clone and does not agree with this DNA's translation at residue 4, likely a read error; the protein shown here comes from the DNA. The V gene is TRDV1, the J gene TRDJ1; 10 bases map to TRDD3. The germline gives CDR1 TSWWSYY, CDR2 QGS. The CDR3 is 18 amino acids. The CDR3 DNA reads TGTGCTCTTAGGGAAAAAGACTGGGGGATCAGGTACACCGATAAACTCATCTTT. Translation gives CALREKDWGIRYTDKLIF.

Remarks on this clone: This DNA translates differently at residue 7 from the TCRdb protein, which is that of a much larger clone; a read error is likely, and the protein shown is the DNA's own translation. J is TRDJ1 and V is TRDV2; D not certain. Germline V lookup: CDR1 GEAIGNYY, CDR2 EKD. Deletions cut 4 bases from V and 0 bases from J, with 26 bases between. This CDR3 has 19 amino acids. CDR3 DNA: TGTGCCTGTGATCTTATAGCAACAGGCGGTTTACGGGACACCGATAAACTCATCTTT. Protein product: CACDLIATGGLRDTDKLIF.

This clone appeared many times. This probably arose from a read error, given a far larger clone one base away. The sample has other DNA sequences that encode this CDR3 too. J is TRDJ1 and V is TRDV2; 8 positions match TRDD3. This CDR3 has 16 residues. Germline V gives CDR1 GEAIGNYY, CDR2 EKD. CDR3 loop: CACDTLGDRWADKLIF. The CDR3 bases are TGTGCCTGTGACACCTTGGGGGATCGGTGGGCCGACAAACTCATCTTT.

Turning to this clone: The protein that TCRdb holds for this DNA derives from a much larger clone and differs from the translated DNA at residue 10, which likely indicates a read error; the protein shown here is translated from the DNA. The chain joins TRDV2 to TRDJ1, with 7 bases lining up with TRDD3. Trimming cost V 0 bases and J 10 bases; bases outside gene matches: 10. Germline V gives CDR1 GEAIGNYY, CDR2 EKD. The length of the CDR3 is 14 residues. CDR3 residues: CACDTVGLGNTLIF. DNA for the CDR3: TGTGCCTGTGACACCGTGGGACTGGGGAATACACTCATCTTT.